A single T cell receptor beta chain is shown here with its context. As processed by the authors: Reference gene primers were amplified, and this amplification served to estimate nucleated cell counts. Clones were read by immunoSEQ multiplex PCR, and TCRdb kept only the in-frame ones, dropping some. V, J and clone size are those of that table, while D and trimming were read from the DNA. This table has under 300,000 clones, 91% appearing once. The sample belongs to a study of blood T cell repertoires in COVID-19. Turning to the study itself: Sites across the United States, Italy and Spain contributed samples from acute and convalescent COVID-19. In each case, the material was cDNA or gDNA derived from T cells, B-cell-depleted T cells, or PBMCs.

Germline V gene data show CDR1 as SGHAT and CDR2 as FQNNGV. The CDR3 totals 16 residues. J gave up 3 bases and V 2 bases, and 6 bases lay outside the gene matches. Cohorts were determined from participant-reported clinical history. The clonotype was recovered from a human donor in a cohort exposed to, infected with or recovered from COVID-19 (not recorded which). The donor label of this sample is uncertain. The specimen was PBMCs or T cells enriched from blood (not recorded which). The gene calls are TRBV11-2 and TRBJ2-1; 8 bases fit TRBD1. CDR3 in DNA: TGTGCCAGCAGCTTAACGGGACAGGACTACTACAATGAGCAGTTCTTC. Its translation is CASSLTGQDYYNEQFF. Using reference TRBV11-2 and TRBJ2-1 for the parts outside the CDR3, the full variable domain is EAGVAQSPRYKIIEKRQSVAFWCNPISGHATLYWYQQILGQGPKLLIQFQNNGVVDDSQLPKDRFSAERLKGVDSTLKIQPAKLEDSAVYLCASSLTGQDYYNEQFFGPGTRLTVL.